The next 31 T cell receptor beta chains were all read from a single sample in a study of identical twins listed by TCRdb under 2016. The library was made by 5' RACE. The instrument was an Illumina HiSeq 2000. TCRdb passed the public sequencing reads through fastp at Q25 and MiXCR, retaining productive beta sequences. Rows are combined by CDR3 protein, so each entry shows the most common genes and DNA. This sample is represented by 500,000 or so distinct CDR3 sequences; roughly a fifth of them were singletons. The ten largest clones capture 0.75% to 0.95% of the sample. Separately, the same data were catalogued under a study of T cells expressing NK-cell markers.

The sample comprised CD4+ T cells sorted from blood. Receptor source: a woman aged 18-29 years in good health.

In nucleotides, the CDR3 is TGTGCCAGCAGTCAGACTAGCGGGAGAATCCGGGGCCGCGAGCAGTACTTC. Translating gives CASSQTSGRIRGREQYF. The chain joins TRBV6-1 to TRBJ2-7; 12 nucleotides match TRBD2. Germline trimming cut 5 bases from V and 6 bases from J; bases unmatched to any gene: 14. Germline CDR1 is MNHNS and CDR2 is SASEGT. The CDR3 runs 17 residues.

The gene calls are TRBV20-1 and TRBJ2-7; D is unresolved. V dropped 6 bases and J dropped 2 bases, with 14 bases sitting between them. The CDR3 is 13 amino acids. The germline V gene has CDR1 DFQATT and CDR2 SNEGSKA (reference sequence). For the CDR3, the DNA is TGCAGTGCCTCCCTTGGGGAAGCCTACGAGCAGTACTTC. Translating gives CSASLGEAYEQYF.

In regard to this clonotype: The junction does not match germline at one end; this may be a read error. CDR3 residues: CSARDRLAGGQDTQYF. CDR3 in DNA: TGCAGTGCTAGAGATAGGCTAGCGGGAGGGCAAGATACCCAGTACTTC. This sequence joins TRBV20-1 and TRBJ2-5; 12 bases fit TRBD2. Germline V gene data show CDR1 as DFQATT and CDR2 as SNEGSKA (reference sequence). The CDR3 totals 16 residues.

This clonotype was seen a handful of times. This chain links TRBV12-3 or TRBV12-4 with TRBJ2-1; D gene ambiguous. V was shortened by 1 base and J by 7 bases, with 17 bases between the two germline ends. This CDR3 has 16 amino acids. The CDR3 sequence: CASSLGQGPVRNEQFF. As DNA, the CDR3 is TGTGCCAGCAGTTTAGGCCAAGGGCCGGTGAGGAATGAGCAGTTCTTC.

This clonotype was seen ten or more times. The chain has TRBV20-1 and TRBJ2-5, with 8 bases lining up with TRBD2. The length of the CDR3 is 16 residues. Germline trimming cut 3 bases from V and 3 bases from J; bases unmatched to any gene: 12. Per germline, CDR1 DFQATT and CDR2 SNEGSKA (reference sequence). CDR3 protein: CSASRGGALGEETQYF. DNA of the CDR3: TGCAGTGCTAGCCGGGGGGGCGCGCTAGGAGAAGAGACCCAGTACTTC.

Details on this clonotype: A much larger clone differs from this one at a single base, so this may be a read error. The chain combines TRBV25-1 with TRBJ2-6; perhaps TRBD1 as D (5 bases). The CDR3 is 14 residues long. From germline, CDR1 is MGHDK and CDR2 SYGVNS. The CDR3 reads CATSRRSGASVLTF. In DNA, the CDR3 is TGTGCCACCTCTCGACGCTCTGGGGCCAGCGTCCTGACTTTC.

This clonotype was seen at least ten times. The chain couples TRBV7-2 to TRBJ2-7; D gene unclear. V shed 0 bases and J shed 6 bases, with 12 bases lying between them. The CDR3 contains 14 residues. The germline CDR1 and CDR2 sequences are SGHTA and FQGNSA. CDR3 DNA: TGTGCCAGCAGCTTAGCACGTGTTGTAAGCGAGCAGTACTTC. Translating it yields CASSLARVVSEQYF.

This sequence joins TRBV5-4 and TRBJ1-4; no firm D call. CDR1 and CDR2 (germline): SGHNT, YYREEE (reference sequence). This CDR3 spans 14 amino acids. V was pared by 3 bases and J by 5 bases, with 11 bases between. CDR3 DNA sequence: TGTGCCAGCAGCTCCCAGAGTAAGAATGAAAAACTGTTTTTT. It yields the protein CASSSQSKNEKLFF.

This clonotype has only a few counts. The chain recombines TRBV7-6 with TRBJ2-1, with 10 bases aligning to TRBD2. Losses at the gene ends were 2 bases for V and 13 bases for J; bases not matched to a gene: 5. The CDR3 runs 13 residues. Looked up from germline, CDR1 is SGHVS and CDR2 is FNYEAQ. The CDR3 spells CASSLSLAGVQFF. The CDR3 DNA reads as TGTGCCAGCAGCTTAAGCCTAGCGGGGGTCCAGTTCTTC.

This rearrangement joins TRBV20-1 to TRBJ2-7, with 14 bases identical to TRBD2. The germline gives CDR1 DFQATT, CDR2 SNEGSKA (reference sequence). The ends lost 5 bases at V and 3 bases at J; junction bases unmatched: 3. The CDR3 is 14 residues long. CDR3 sequence: CSAQGLAGGYEQYF. CDR3 nucleotides: TGCAGTGCTCAAGGACTAGCGGGGGGCTACGAGCAGTACTTC.

The gene calls are TRBV20-1 and TRBJ1-5, with 7 bases lining up with TRBD1. V lost 6 bases, J lost 3 bases, and 8 bases stayed unmatched. The CDR3 contains 14 residues. CDR1 and CDR2 from the germline V gene are DFQATT and SNEGSKA (reference sequence). CDR3 loop: CSAEQQGTNQPQHF. The CDR3 region has the DNA TGCAGTGCGGAACAACAGGGGACCAATCAGCCCCAGCATTTT.

This clonotype was seen a few times. The chain is built from TRBV10-2 and TRBJ1-5; tentatively, D is TRBD1 (5 bases). The CDR3 spans 13 residues. Trimming stripped 1 base from V and 7 bases from J, with 8 bases between. The germline V gene has CDR1 WSHSY and CDR2 SAAADI. CDR3 sequence (DNA): TGCGCCAGCAGTGAGTATCCAGGGCAGCCCCAGCATTTT. The encoded protein is CASSEYPGQPQHF.

This clonotype has more than one count but fewer than ten. The rearrangement uses TRBV18 and TRBJ1-2, with D maybe TRBD1 (5 bases). Trimming removed 3 bases from V and 6 bases from J, with 11 bases in between. The CDR3 loop spans 13 amino acids. In germline, CDR1 is KGHSH, CDR2 LQKENI. The CDR3 DNA sequence: TGTGCCAGCTCACCCGGGACCGACCATGGCTACACCTTC. This encodes CASSPGTDHGYTF.

The chain links TRBV7-2 to TRBJ1-1; D uncertain. V lost 5 bases and J lost 1, with 11 bases in between. The germline V gene encodes CDR1 SGHTA and CDR2 FQGNSA. The CDR3 is 14 residues long. CDR3: CASSRSAANTEAFF. The DNA of the CDR3 is TGTGCCAGCAGCCGCTCAGCTGCGAACACTGAAGCTTTCTTT.

This clonotype has just a few counts. The chain couples TRBV29-1 to TRBJ1-2, with 7 bases that match TRBD1. The CDR3 extends over 14 amino acids. CDR1 and CDR2 (germline): SQVTM, ANQGSEA. V gave up 4 bases and J gave up 3 bases; unmatched junction bases: 8. CDR3 in DNA: TGCAGCGTTGGGAGGTTAGGGGGCGACTATGGCTACACCTTC. Protein product: CSVGRLGGDYGYTF.

The V gene is TRBV5-6, the J gene TRBJ2-7; D gene unclear. The germline gives CDR1 SGHDT, CDR2 YYEEEE. The CDR3 extends over 13 amino acids. V was pared by 0 bases and J by 3 bases, with 7 bases between. The CDR3 region has the DNA TGTGCCAGCAGCTTGGGGCAGTTCTACGAGCAGTACTTC. It is translated as CASSLGQFYEQYF. Combining the CDR3 with reference TRBV5-6 and TRBJ2-7 gives the whole variable domain DAGVTQSPTHLIKTRGQQVTLRCSPKSGHDTVSWYQQALGQGPQFIFQYYEEEERQRGNFPDRFSGHQFPNYSSELNVNALLLGDSALYLCASSLGQFYEQYFGPGTRLTVT.

In DNA form, the CDR3 reads TGCGCCAGCAGCTTGGTCCAGGGGATCAGCTCCTACGAGCAGTACTTC. Translated: CASSLVQGISSYEQYF. The rearrangement joins TRBV5-1 to TRBJ2-7; possible D gene TRBD1, 6 bases. The CDR3 is 16 residues long. Germline CDR1 reads SGHRS; CDR2 reads YFSETQ. Trimming cost V 0 bases and J 0 bases, with 13 bases left between them.

This chain uses TRBV27 with TRBJ2-7; 8 bases map to TRBD1. The CDR3 totals 14 residues. V trimming: 5 bases; J trimming: 3 bases; junction bases outside the gene matches: 6. Germline V gene sequence: CDR1 MNHEY, CDR2 SMNVEV (reference sequence). CDR3 sequence: CASSRGQVLYEQYF. The CDR3, as DNA: TGTGCCAGCAGTAGGGGACAGGTTCTCTACGAGCAGTACTTC.

The chain employs TRBV6-5 and TRBJ1-1; D is ambiguous. Germline loops: CDR1 MNHEY, CDR2 SVGAGI. The CDR3 contains 15 residues. Deletions cut 3 bases from V and 4 bases from J, with 15 bases between. CDR3 in amino acids: CASSYRVGEGTEAFF. The CDR3 DNA follows: TGTGCCAGCAGTTATCGCGTGGGAGAGGGCACTGAAGCTTTCTTT.

The chain combines TRBV10-3 with TRBJ2-1, with TRBD2 matching over 7 bases. There are 15 residues in the CDR3. Germline V lookup: CDR1 ENHRY, CDR2 SYGVKD. The V gene end was trimmed by 10 bases and the J gene end by 6 bases; junction bases not matched to a gene: 15. In DNA form, the CDR3 reads TGTGCCACCAGAGGAACTAGCGCTAGTTTCAATGAGCAGTTCTTC. This sequence encodes CATRGTSASFNEQFF.

This chain links TRBV12-3 or TRBV12-4 with TRBJ2-1; D perhaps matches TRBD1 (5 bases). V gave up 0 bases and J gave up 4 bases, with 10 bases separating them. The CDR3 sequence is 15 residues long. The CDR3 region has the DNA TGTGCCAGCAGTTTAGCAAGGGGTTCTTACAATGAGCAGTTCTTC. Translated, it gives CASSLARGSYNEQFF.

J is TRBJ2-5 and V is TRBV5-8; D is possibly TRBD1 (5 bases). The CDR3 contains 14 residues. Germline V CDR1 and CDR2: SGHTS, YDEGEE. V was trimmed by 1 base and J by 5 bases, leaving 12 bases between them. In DNA, the CDR3 is TGTGCCAGCAGCTTGCTCCAGGGATTGGAGACCCAGTACTTC. It specifies CASSLLQGLETQYF.

This clonotype was recorded only once. The chain links TRBV25-1 to TRBJ1-5; D is unclear. In germline, CDR1 is MGHDK, CDR2 SYGVNS. The ends were cut back, 3 bases at V and 0 bases at J, with 9 bases in the middle. There are 15 residues in the CDR3. The DNA of the CDR3 is TGTGCCAGCAGTGACGCAGAAGCTAGCAATCAGCCCCAGCATTTT. This gives the protein CASSDAEASNQPQHF.

This clonotype was seen only a few times. The chain couples TRBV9 to TRBJ1-2; 8 bases align to TRBD1. The V gene's germline CDR1 is SGDLS and CDR2 YYNGEE. The CDR3 length is 15 residues. V was pared by 4 bases and J by 4 bases, with 9 bases of the junction left unmatched. The CDR3 bases are TGTGCCAGCAGCCCCTCGACAGGGGCTAGCTATGGCTACACCTTC. Translated, it gives CASSPSTGASYGYTF.

The chain carries TRBV10-1 and TRBJ2-7; no clear D. V dropped 4 bases and J dropped 2 bases, with 9 bases sitting between them. Germline V gene lookup returns CDR1 WNHNN and CDR2 SYGVQD (reference sequence). There are 13 residues in the CDR3. The CDR3 spells CASSANAAYEQYF. CDR3 coding DNA: TGCGCCAGCAGTGCTAACGCCGCCTACGAGCAGTACTTC.

This clonotype was seen once. An end of the junction differs from the germline gene, which may be a read error. This rearrangement joins TRBV7-7 to TRBJ1-1; maybe TRBD1 (6 bases). CDR3 size: 17 residues. From germline, CDR1 is SSHAT and CDR2 FNYEAQ (reference sequence). CDR3 nucleotide sequence: TGTGCTAGCAGTTGGGGGGAAGGGGGGACCATGAACACTGAAGCTTTCTTT. It encodes CASSWGEGGTMNTEAFF.

The chain joins TRBV4-3 to TRBJ2-6; a possible D gene is TRBD1 (5 bases). The CDR3 is 16 residues long. Trimming removed 4 bases at V and 1 base at J, with 11 bases between. From germline, CDR1 is LGHNA and CDR2 YSLEER. CDR3 region: CASSPDRRSGANVLTF. CDR3 sequence (DNA): TGCGCCAGCAGCCCCGACAGAAGATCTGGGGCCAACGTCCTGACTTTC.

The chain recombines TRBV20-1 with TRBJ2-5; 12 nucleotides match TRBD2. The CDR3 sequence is 16 residues long. J was trimmed by 0 bases and V by 1 base; bases with no gene match: 3. The germline CDR1 and CDR2 sequences are DFQATT and SNEGSKA (reference sequence). The CDR3 nucleotides are TGCAGTGCTAGAGGGACTAGCGGGAATAACCAAGAGACCCAGTACTTC. Translation gives CSARGTSGNNQETQYF.

V and J are TRBV29-1 and TRBJ1-2; D call uncertain. The CDR3 consists of 11 residues. V gave up 7 bases and J gave up 4 bases, with 10 bases separating them. The germline gives CDR1 SQVTM, CDR2 ANQGSEA. This CDR3 reads CSAISGYGYTF. The CDR3 DNA reads TGCAGCGCCATAAGTGGCTATGGCTACACCTTC.

The sample holds a few counts of this clonotype. This chain joins TRBV20-1 and TRBJ2-7, with TRBD2 as a possible D gene (6 bases). The CDR3 extends over 13 amino acids. The V end was cut by 6 bases, the J end by 0 bases, with 12 bases between. Germline V gene data show CDR1 as DFQATT and CDR2 as SNEGSKA (reference sequence). The DNA of the CDR3 is TGCAGTGCGCAGACTAGTATCTCCTACGAGCAGTACTTC. This gives the protein CSAQTSISYEQYF.

This clonotype was counted between two and nine times. The chain couples TRBV10-3 to TRBJ1-4, with TRBD1 matching 8 bases. CDR3 length equals 13 residues. Germline V CDR1 and CDR2: ENHRY, SYGVKD. Trimming at V came to 10 bases and at J to 6 bases, leaving 7 bases not matched to a gene. CDR3 coding DNA: TGTGCCACTCGACAGGGGTTAGATGAAAAACTGTTTTTT. Translation: CATRQGLDEKLFF.